This TCR beta chain was sequenced for a study of blood T cell repertoires in COVID-19. Study-wide background: Samples taken during acute and convalescent COVID-19 were collected in the United States, Italy and Spain. PBMCs, B-cell-depleted T cells, or T cells were the source of the cDNA or gDNA that made up the material.

Original processing notes: The authors estimated nucleated cell counts from reference gene primer amplification. The repertoire was sequenced with immunoSEQ multiplex PCR; TCRdb's copy has only in-frame clones and lacks some. For V, J and clone size, that table is used; D and trimming come from the DNA. The table includes some 270,000 clones, about 89% detected once. Unmatched junction bases numbered 10, after V lost 7 bases and J lost 0 bases. The CDR3 sequence is 16 residues long. Per the germline V gene, CDR1 is SNHLY and CDR2 is FYNNEI. The V call is TRBV2, the J call TRBJ2-5, with 8 bases fitting TRBD2. This TCR came from a middle-aged man with active or convalescent COVID-19. The specimen was peripheral blood. The DNA of the CDR3 is TGTGCCAGCATCTACGGGACGGGAGGGTACCAAGAGACCCAGTACTTC. Its protein is CASIYGTGGYQETQYF.